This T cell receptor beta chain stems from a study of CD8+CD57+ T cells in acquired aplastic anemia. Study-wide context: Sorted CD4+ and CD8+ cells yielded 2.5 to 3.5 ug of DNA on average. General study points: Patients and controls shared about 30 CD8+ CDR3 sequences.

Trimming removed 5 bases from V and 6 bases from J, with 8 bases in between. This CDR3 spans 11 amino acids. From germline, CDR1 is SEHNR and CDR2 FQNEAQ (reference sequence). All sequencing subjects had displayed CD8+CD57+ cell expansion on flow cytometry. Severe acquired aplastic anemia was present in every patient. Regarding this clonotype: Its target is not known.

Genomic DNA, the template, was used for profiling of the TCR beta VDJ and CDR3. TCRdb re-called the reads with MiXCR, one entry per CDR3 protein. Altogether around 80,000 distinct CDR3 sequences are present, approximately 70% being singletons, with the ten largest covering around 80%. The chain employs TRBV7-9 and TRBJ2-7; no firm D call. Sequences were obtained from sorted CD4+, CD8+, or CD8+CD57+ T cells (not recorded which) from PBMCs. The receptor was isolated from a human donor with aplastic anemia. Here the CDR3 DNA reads TGTGCCAGCAGCCGAGACACCGAGCAGTACTTC. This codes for CASSRDTEQYF. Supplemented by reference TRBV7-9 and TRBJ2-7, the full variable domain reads DTGVSQNPRHKITKRGQNVTFRCDPISEHNRLYWYRQTLGQGPEFLTYFQNEAQLEKSRLLSDRFSAERPKGSFSTLEIQRTEQGDSAMYLCASSRDTEQYFGPGTRLTVT.